This T cell receptor beta chain was retrieved from a study of post-analysis software for immune sequencing data. Findings and limits, study-wide: TRBV5-6, TRBV5-1 and TRBV20-1 belonged to a set of roughly 5 TRBV segments that were more frequent in patients than controls. Those with multiple sclerosis, the patient group, showed significantly lower normalized Chao1 diversity than controls. Batch-matched samples strongly co-clustered by F measure.

Unique molecular identifiers were carried by the TCR beta cDNA libraries. TCRdb re-analysed the PCR reads in MiXCR, keeping a single row per CDR3 protein. The repertoire holds 650,000 to 850,000 distinct CDR3 sequences, with roughly 50% as singletons. As regards this clonotype: The antigen remains unidentified.

J lost 7 bases, V lost 4 bases, and 15 bases had no gene match. CDR3 size: 17 residues. Germline CDR1 and CDR2: SGHVS and FQNEAQ. The clonotype comes from a girl aged 10-17 years with multiple sclerosis. This sequence joins TRBV7-8 and TRBJ2-1, with 8 nucleotides matching TRBD2. The sample was blood. The CDR3 nucleotides read TGTGCCAGCAGCTCCTCTCCAAACGGGGGGGCAGGAAATGAGCAGTTCTTC. Translated: CASSSSPNGGAGNEQFF.